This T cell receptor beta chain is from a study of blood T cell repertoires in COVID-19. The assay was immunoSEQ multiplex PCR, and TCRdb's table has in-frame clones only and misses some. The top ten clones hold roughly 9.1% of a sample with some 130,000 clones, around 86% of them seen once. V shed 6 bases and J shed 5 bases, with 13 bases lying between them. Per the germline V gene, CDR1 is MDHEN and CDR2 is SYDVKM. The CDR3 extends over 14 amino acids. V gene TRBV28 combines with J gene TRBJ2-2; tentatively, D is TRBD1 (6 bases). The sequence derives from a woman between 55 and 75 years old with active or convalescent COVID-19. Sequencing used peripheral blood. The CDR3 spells CASRHRETTGELFF. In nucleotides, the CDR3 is TGTGCCAGCAGGCACAGGGAAACGACCGGGGAGCTGTTTTTT.